The 19 T cell receptor beta chains below come from one sample, sequenced in a study of cytomegalovirus exposure and HLA in healthy donors. Primers included in the PCR were 60 Vbeta and 13 Jbeta primers. Clones were sequenced by immunoSEQ multiplex PCR, and TCRdb holds only the in-frame ones, with some missing. The sample records roughly 140,000 clones, roughly 10% being singletons. Sequences were obtained from PBMCs. Receptors were obtained from a male donor in good health and CMV-seronegative.

This clone was observed a handful of times. The chain joins TRBV7-2 to TRBJ2-1, with 10 positions matching TRBD2. Germline V lookup: CDR1 SGHTA, CDR2 FQGNSA. The CDR3 totals 15 residues. Trimming cost V 3 bases and J 10 bases; bases outside gene matches: 9. CDR3 sequence (DNA): TGTGCCAGCAGCTTCCTAGCGGGGGCCCCTAGAGAGCAGTTCTTC. Protein: CASSFLAGAPREQFF.

This clone was seen a handful of times. V usage is TRBV4-3 and J usage is TRBJ2-1; the D gene is possibly TRBD1 (5 bases). V lost 2 bases to trimming and J lost 0 bases, with 11 bases between them. This CDR3 has 16 amino acids. CDR1 is LGHNA and CDR2 is YSLEER in the germline V gene. In DNA form, the CDR3 reads TGCGCCAGCAGCCAACCTGGACACAACTCCTACAATGAGCAGTTCTTC. Amino acid sequence: CASSQPGHNSYNEQFF.

This clone occurred a few times. This chain joins TRBV19 and TRBJ1-4; D not resolved. V was shortened by 1 base and J by 7 bases, with 7 bases between the two germline ends. The CDR3 is 13 residues long. Germline V gene lookup returns CDR1 LNHDA and CDR2 SQIVND (reference sequence). For the CDR3, the DNA is TGTGCCAGTAGTATAGGGAGGAGTGAAAAACTGTTTTTT. This translates into CASSIGRSEKLFF.

This clone was counted a few times. This chain joins TRBV5-1 and TRBJ2-7; D gene uncertain. Trimming shortened V by 3 bases and J by 4 bases, and 11 bases separated the two germline ends. CDR3 length: 13 amino acids. Germline values: CDR1 SGHRS, CDR2 YFSETQ. The CDR3 bases are TGCGCCAGCAGCTCCCCGCAGGATTACGAGCAGTACTTC. Residues: CASSSPQDYEQYF.

V gene TRBV11-2 combines with J gene TRBJ2-5; D unclear. The CDR3 covers 11 residues. The V and J ends lost 5 bases and 2 bases respectively, with 3 bases between them. Germline V gives CDR1 SGHAT, CDR2 FQNNGV. The CDR3 sequence is CASSTQETQYF. CDR3 bases: TGTGCCAGCAGCACTCAAGAGACCCAGTACTTC.

This clone has only a few counts. The chain is built from TRBV5-1 and TRBJ2-4; D is possibly TRBD1 (5 bases). V was trimmed by 0 bases and J by 5 bases, leaving 9 bases between them. Per the germline V gene, CDR1 is SGHRS and CDR2 is YFSETQ. CDR3 length: 14 residues. CDR3 protein: CASSLEYRQNIQYF. The CDR3 region has the DNA TGCGCCAGCAGCTTGGAGTACAGGCAAAACATTCAGTACTTC. The full variable domain, with the rest looked up from reference TRBV5-1 and TRBJ2-4, is KAGVTQTPRYLIKTRGQQVTLSCSPISGHRSVSWYQQTPGQGLQFLFEYFSETQRNKGNFPGRFSGRQFSNSRSEMNVSTLELGDSALYLCASSLEYRQNIQYFGAGTRLSVL.

This chain links TRBV7-9 with TRBJ1-2; no reliable D call. From germline, CDR1 is SEHNR and CDR2 FQNEAQ (reference sequence). The V end was cut by 5 bases, the J end by 4 bases, with 14 bases between. The CDR3 spans 14 residues. CDR3 bases: TGTGCCAGCAGCCGGGGATCTTCTCGCTATGGCTACACCTTC. Its translation is CASSRGSSRYGYTF.

The table lists this clone with a few counts. The V and J genes are TRBV10-3 and TRBJ2-3; tentatively, D is TRBD2 (6 bases). The CDR3 contains 13 residues. Trimming stripped 4 bases from V and 5 bases from J, with 10 bases between. Germline CDR1 is ENHRY and CDR2 is SYGVKD. CDR3 sequence: CAISVRGGDTQYF. CDR3 coding DNA: TGTGCCATCAGTGTGCGGGGAGGAGATACGCAGTATTTT.

J is TRBJ2-7 and V is TRBV11-2; TRBD1 matches 9 bases. The CDR3 is made up of 15 amino acids. Germline-derived CDR1 and CDR2 are SGHAT and FQNNGV. V trimming: 3 bases; J trimming: 2 bases; junction bases outside the gene matches: 5. CDR3 amino acids: CASSFQRTGAYEQYF. The CDR3 DNA reads as TGTGCCAGCAGCTTCCAGAGGACAGGGGCCTACGAGCAGTACTTC.

V gene TRBV28 combines with J gene TRBJ1-2; a weak D match, TRBD1 (6 bases). This CDR3 contains 15 residues. Deletions cut 5 bases from V and 8 bases from J, with 21 bases between. Germline V gene data show CDR1 as MDHEN and CDR2 as SYDVKM. CDR3 amino acids: CASSTPTGWIYGYTF. The CDR3 DNA reads TGTGCCAGCAGTACACCTACAGGGTGGATATACGGCTACACCTTC.

The V gene is TRBV28, the J gene TRBJ2-3; TRBD2 matches 10 bases. V dropped 4 bases and J dropped 5; count of bases not matched to a gene: 9. The CDR3 spans 16 residues. CDR1 MDHEN and CDR2 SYDVKM come from the germline V gene. CDR3: CASSSPSSGGIDTQYF. Written as DNA, the CDR3 is TGTGCCAGCAGTTCCCCCTCTAGCGGGGGTATAGATACGCAGTATTTT. Full variable domain (outside the CDR3, taken from reference TRBV28 and TRBJ2-3): DVKVTQSSRYLVKRTGEKVFLECVQDMDHENMFWYRQDPGLGLRLIYFSYDVKMKEKGDIPEGYSVSREKKERFSLILESASTNQTSMYLCASSSPSSGGIDTQYFGPGTRLTVL.

This clone was seen only a few times. The chain uses TRBV19 and TRBJ1-1, with D maybe TRBD1 (5 bases). Germline assignment: CDR1 LNHDA and CDR2 SQIVND (reference sequence). V lost 7 bases, J lost 0 bases, and 9 bases lay in between. CDR3 length: 13 residues. This chain's CDR3 is CASKGHMNTEAFF. CDR3 nucleotides: TGTGCCAGTAAAGGACATATGAACACTGAAGCTTTCTTT.

This clone was counted only a few times. V usage is TRBV7-2 and J usage is TRBJ1-6; 7 bases fit TRBD1. Germline loops: CDR1 SGHTA, CDR2 FQGNSA. J gave up 0 bases and V 5 bases, and 10 bases lay outside the gene matches. The CDR3 is 18 amino acids. In DNA form, the CDR3 reads TGTGCCAGCAGCCTTGGTGATTCAGGGGGCTCCTATAATTCACCCCTCCACTTT. Its protein product is CASSLGDSGGSYNSPLHF.

For this clone: The sample has other DNA sequences that encode this CDR3 too. The genes are TRBV27 and TRBJ1-2, with TRBD1 matching over 7 bases. The CDR3 sequence is 15 residues long. The V gene end was trimmed by 6 bases and the J gene end by 5 bases; junction bases not matched to a gene: 12. Per germline, CDR1 MNHEY and CDR2 SMNVEV (reference sequence). The CDR3 DNA reads TGTGCCAGCAGCCACAACCCGACAGGGACATATGGCTACACCTTC. Translated: CASSHNPTGTYGYTF.

This clone was found a few times. This rearrangement joins TRBV28 to TRBJ2-7; D is unclear. With 3 bases removed from V and 0 bases from J, the gap between germline ends came to 12 bases. Germline values: CDR1 MDHEN, CDR2 SYDVKM. The CDR3 covers 15 residues. CDR3 residues: CASSLRLRSSYEQYF. The CDR3 DNA follows: TGTGCCAGCAGTTTGAGACTGAGGAGCTCCTACGAGCAGTACTTC.

V is TRBV15 and J is TRBJ1-5; no clear D. Deletions cut 2 bases from V and 5 bases from J, with 4 bases between. In germline, CDR1 is LNHNV, CDR2 YYDKDF (reference sequence). This CDR3 has 12 amino acids. CDR3 DNA: TGTGCCACCAGCAGAAGAGATCAGCCCCAGCATTTT. Translation gives CATSRRDQPQHF.

The sample holds a few counts of this clone. The rearrangement links TRBV7-6 to TRBJ2-7; D remains ambiguous. V lost 4 bases and J lost 3, with 10 bases in between. The CDR3 is made up of 13 amino acids. The germline V gene encodes CDR1 SGHVS and CDR2 FNYEAQ. CDR3 region: CASSSHEHYEQYF. The CDR3 nucleotides read TGTGCCAGCAGCTCCCATGAGCACTACGAGCAGTACTTC.

In its sample, this clone was seen a few times. The rearrangement uses TRBV28 and TRBJ2-3; D call uncertain. V was pared by 6 bases and J by 2 bases, with 12 bases between. The CDR3 length is 14 residues. Germline V gives CDR1 MDHEN, CDR2 SYDVKM. CDR3 amino acids: CASRSQAFTDTQYF. The CDR3, as DNA: TGTGCCAGCAGATCCCAGGCCTTCACAGATACGCAGTATTTT.

This clone was seen a few times. The V call is TRBV19, the J call TRBJ2-7, with D maybe TRBD2 (5 bases). The germline V and J ends were trimmed by 3 bases and 5 bases, with 14 bases remaining between them. Per germline, CDR1 LNHDA and CDR2 SQIVND (reference sequence). The CDR3 covers 14 residues. The CDR3: CASSIPGVGDEQYF. CDR3 bases: TGTGCCAGTAGTATTCCTGGCGTGGGAGACGAGCAGTACTTC.